This TCR beta chain comes out of a study of shared clonotypes between healthy human individuals (dated by TCRdb to 2020 to 2021). With respect to the entire study: Three men and a couple of women, aged 18 to 49 years, made up the cohort. For each donor, CD4 naive and CD4 memory were each given three plates, CD8 naive was given two plates, and CD8 memory was given one plate. The study deeply sequenced blood TCR repertoires of five healthy adults to estimate repertoire size and the extent of clonotype sharing between individuals. Libraries were prepared and TCR repertoires were sequenced by different laboratories using diverse techniques, in order to increase sequencing depth and limit assay-specific biases. Each donor's leukapheresis produced roughly between about 0.85 and 10 billion PBMCs.

As regards this clone: This receptor's antigen is unknown. One end of the junction varies from germline; a read error may be responsible.

Using the deep immunoSEQ assay, multiplex PCR amplified TCR CDR3 regions from genomic DNA. Genomic DNA extracted from each cell subset was distributed evenly over all wells of several immunoSEQ 96-well plates, and each plate served as one replicate. Each replicate PCR for sorted subsets received around 200 ng genomic DNA, equal to roughly 33,000 T cell genomes. The purified libraries were quantified using a Qubit 3.0 fluorometer, sized with a Bioanalyzer 2100, and then quantified again using the KAPA Library Quantification kit. Every immunoSEQ 96-well plate was sequenced on a separate single-read 150-cycle Illumina NextSeq 550 flow cell. From the authors' description of their analysis: Because the immunoSEQ output included only junctional sequences and no quality scores, the filtering could not be the same as the filtering used for full-length reads. To assign V/J genes and CDR3, sequences were annotated against IMGT germline references using PyIR, a Python wrapper for IgBLAST v1.9. Reads with weak V/J assignments (E-value above 1e-6), missing CDR3, stop codons, out-of-frame junctions, or ambiguous translated residues were removed. V3J clonotypes were defined as sequences sharing an identical inferred V gene, J gene, and CDR3 amino acid sequence. Percentage overlap between repertoires was calculated by dividing the number of shared unique clonotypes by the size of the smaller repertoire. RTK rarefaction, the Chao1 estimator, and Recon v2.1 estimates of unobserved clonotypes were used to assess repertoire richness. For all TCRbeta clonotypes obtained by the gDNA method from a few donors, generation probabilities were computed with OLGA. TCRdb's version of the immuneACCESS table is confined to in-frame rearrangements and falls short of the full clone set. An unresolved V gene accounts for under half of the shortfall where checked; the remainder is of unknown origin. The DNA was the basis for D and trimming; V, J and clone size are from that table. The sample table shows a few hundred thousand clones, and more than 75% are seen once. The ten largest clones take up around 15% of the sample.

Its CDR3 holds 14 amino acids, cysteine through phenylalanine. The kept DNA is CDR3 alone, 42 bases in frame from the first base. CDR1 and CDR2, looked up from the germline V gene (reference sequence), are MNHEY and SMNVEV. Study-level results and caveats: Naive subsets generally had larger estimated clonotype richness than memory subsets. Because the study included only a small number of donors, the genetic and exposure-history diversity represented was limited. Higher generation probabilities were observed for clonotypes shared by all four sorted-subset donors than for non-shared clonotypes. Based on pairwise subsampling, the degree of clonotype sharing among donors was expected to be affected by sequencing depth. Sampling was restricted to blood, and TCR repertoires in tissues likely differ from the TCR repertoires found in blood. When a handful of donors were compared, the shared fraction of clonotypes was about 5% for naive CD4, 3.5% to 4% for naive CD8, roughly 2.5% for memory CD4, and less than 0.45% for memory CD8. Rarefaction of sorted-subset datasets indicated incomplete sequencing despite the large sequencing depth.

Donors were healthy HIV-negative adults with no recently reported acute infections or vaccinations. Every donor was a Caucasian adult living in Nashville, Tennessee, USA. CD8 memory samples consisted of magnetically selected CD45RO+ cells combined with CCR7-negative CD45RA+ effector memory (TemRA) cells. After blood collection by leukapheresis, PBMCs were isolated using Ficoll-Histopaque density gradient centrifugation and then cryopreserved in the vapor phase of liquid nitrogen. Analytical flow cytometry was used to check the purity and quantity of each magnetically sorted T cell population. Genomic DNA was isolated from each sorted fraction and quantified by UV absorbance on a Nanodrop 2000c.

The sample consisted of memory CD8+ T cells sorted from blood. Taken with the paper, the label for cell subset or site translates to: CD45RO+ cells pooled with CCR7-negative TemRA cells. The TCR was taken from a man younger than 30 in good health. The chain couples TRBV27 to TRBJ1-2; a weak D assignment points to TRBD1 (5 bases agree). The DNA is as follows: TGTGCCAGCAGTTTAACCCCACGGGACTACGGCTACACCTTC. Translated, this is CASSLTPRDYGYTF.